In its sample, the clone carrying this TCR beta chain was seen a few times. This sample stems from a study of blood T cell repertoires in COVID-19. The overall study: Samples came from the United States, Italy and Spain, spanning acute and convalescent COVID-19.

V shed 2 bases and J 5 bases; nucleotides not matched to a gene: 4. This CDR3 comprises 14 residues. CDR1 and CDR2 (germline): LGHDT, YNNKEL (reference sequence). Here immunoSEQ multiplex PCR was the method, and the copy in TCRdb shows in-frame clones only, minus some. Found here are 200,000 to 250,000 clones, more than 75% of them singletons; the top ten hold approximately 5.2%. The V gene is TRBV3-1 (or the pseudogene TRBV3-2), the J gene TRBJ1-1; 8 bases agree with TRBD1. The sequenced sample consisted of peripheral blood. The TCR comes from a woman in her seventies with COVID-19, enrolled during active disease. As DNA, the CDR3 is TGTGCCAGCAGCCAATCAGGGGGCGGGACTGAAGCTTTCTTT. Its translation is CASSQSGGGTEAFF.